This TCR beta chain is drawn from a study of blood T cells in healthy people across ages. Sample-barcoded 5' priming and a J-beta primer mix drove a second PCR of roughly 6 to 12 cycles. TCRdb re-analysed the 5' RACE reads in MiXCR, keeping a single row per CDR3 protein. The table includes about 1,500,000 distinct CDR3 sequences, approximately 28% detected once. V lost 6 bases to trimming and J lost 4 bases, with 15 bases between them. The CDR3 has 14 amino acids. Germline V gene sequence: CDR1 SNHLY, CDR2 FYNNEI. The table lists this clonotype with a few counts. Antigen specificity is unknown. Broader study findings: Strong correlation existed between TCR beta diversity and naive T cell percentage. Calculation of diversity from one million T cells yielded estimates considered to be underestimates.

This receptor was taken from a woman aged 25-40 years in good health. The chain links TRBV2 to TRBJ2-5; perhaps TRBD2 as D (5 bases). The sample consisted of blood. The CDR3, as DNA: TGTGCCAGCAGGATACGGGCTAGCCCAGAGACCCAGTACTTC. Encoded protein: CASRIRASPETQYF. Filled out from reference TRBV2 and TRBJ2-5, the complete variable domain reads EPEVTQTPSHQVTQMGQEVILRCVPISNHLYFYWYRQILGQKVEFLVSFYNNEISEKSEIFDDQFSVERPDGSNFTLKIRSTKLEDSAMYFCASRIRASPETQYFGPGTRLLVL.